What follows is one T cell receptor (beta chain) and its context. The entry originates in a study of blood T cell repertoires in COVID-19. Study background: Samples representing acute and convalescent COVID-19 were sourced from the United States, Italy and Spain. PBMCs, B-cell-depleted T cells, or T cells provided the cDNA or gDNA that made up the material.

Trimming took off 3 bases at V and 4 bases at J, with 18 bases between the two ends. The CDR3 is made up of 15 amino acids. CDR1 and CDR2 (germline): GTSNPN, SVGIG (reference sequence). Original processing notes: Estimation of nucleated cell counts was performed using reference gene primer amplification. Profiled with immunoSEQ multiplex PCR; TCRdb holds only in-frame clones, not every one. The V and J calls and clone size come from that table; D and trimming were worked out from the DNA. The sample has approximately 190,000 clones; approximately 82% are singletons. Sequenced sample: peripheral blood. The TCR was taken from a human donor with acute or convalescent COVID-19. The donor label of this sample is uncertain. The chain is built from TRBV30 and TRBJ1-2; D is perhaps TRBD1 (5 bases). The CDR3 protein is CAWSRRGGGTYGYTF. CDR3 coding DNA: TGTGCCTGGAGCCGCCGGGGGGGAGGCACCTATGGCTACACCTTC.